This T cell receptor beta chain came from a study of early T cells in non-severe SARS-CoV-2 infection. General study points: Anti-spike CD8 specificities were favored by VDJdb matching, whose results missed private and CD4 specificities.

On this clonotype itself: Its matching antigen is unknown. Germline and junction disagree at one end, which may indicate a read error.

Germline lookup yields CDR1 MDHEN and CDR2 SYDVKM. CDR3 length: 14 amino acids. Unique molecular identifier tags were affixed to discrete cDNA molecules. TCRdb independently ran MiXCR on the 5' RACE reads; one entry per CDR3 protein. The sample holds about 36,000 distinct CDR3 sequences; roughly 9.9% are singletons and the top ten take 12%. This TCR derives from an adult who was a healthcare worker with PCR-confirmed SARS-CoV-2 infection or an uninfected control (not recorded which). The specimen was whole blood. The chain couples TRBV28 to TRBJ1-6, with TRBD1 as a possible D gene (5 bases). CDR3 DNA sequence: TGTGCCAGCAGTTTGGCCGGGGGAGTTTCACCCCTCCCTTTT. Amino acid sequence: CASSLAGGVSPLPF.